These 14 T cell receptor beta chains were sequenced from one sample in a study of T cell repertoires in cytomegalovirus infection (dated by TCRdb to about 2019). The sequencing machine was an Illumina HiSeq 1500. TCRdb took the public reads, trimmed them with fastp at Q25, ran MiXCR for clone calling and kept in-frame beta chains. Rows with a matching CDR3 protein are joined into one entry that keeps the most common DNA and genes. The sample contains around 530,000 distinct CDR3 sequences, about 30% of them found a single time. The ten largest clones take up over 10% of the sample. Specimen: PBMCs. These receptors were taken from a human donor in good health (CMV status not recorded). Some clones in this sample may be carry-over from other donors' samples.

The CDR3: CASSHREGPDTQYF. In nucleotides, the CDR3 is TGTGCCAGCAGTCACCGCGAAGGGCCCGATACGCAGTATTTT. The chain is built from TRBV12-3 or TRBV12-4 and TRBJ2-3; D gene uncertain. The CDR3 has 14 residues. Trimming took 5 bases from V and 6 from J, leaving 15 bases between them.

The chain employs TRBV30 and TRBJ1-4; D unresolved. CDR1 is GTSNPN and CDR2 is SVGIG in the germline V gene (reference sequence). CDR3 size: 14 residues. Trimming took off 0 bases at V and 10 bases at J, with 15 bases between the two ends. The CDR3 sequence is CAWSVPGTGGKLFF. Written as DNA, the CDR3 is TGTGCCTGGAGTGTACCCGGCACGGGCGGAAAACTGTTTTTT.

To note about this clonotype: A much larger clone differs by one base, so this may be a read error. J is TRBJ1-1 and V is TRBV7-3; TRBD1 is a possible D gene (5 bases). Trimming removed 2 bases at V and 1 base at J, with 8 bases between. The germline gives CDR1 SGHTA, CDR2 FQGTGA. The CDR3 contains 14 residues. The CDR3 DNA sequence: TGTGCCAGCAGCTTAGACGGGGCGAACACTGAAGCTTTCTTT. Translated: CASSLDGANTEAFF. Together with reference TRBV7-3 and TRBJ1-1, the CDR3 gives the full variable domain: GAGVSQTPSNKVTEKGKYVELRCDPISGHTALYWYRQSLGQGPEFLIYFQGTGAADDSGLPNDRFFAVRPEGSVSTLKIQRTERGDSAVYLCASSLDGANTEAFFGQGTRLTVV.

This clonotype was observed at least ten times. CDR3 loop: CATSRAGFGGDTYNEQFF. The CDR3 DNA reads TGTGCCACCAGCAGAGCCGGCTTTGGGGGGGACACCTACAATGAGCAGTTCTTC. The V and J genes are TRBV15 and TRBJ2-1, with a weak D call TRBD2 (7 bases). Germline V gene lookup returns CDR1 LNHNV and CDR2 YYDKDF (reference sequence). The CDR3 sequence is 18 residues long. V lost 1 base and J lost 2, with 18 bases in between.

V usage is TRBV6-1 and J usage is TRBJ2-2; no clear D gene. This CDR3 is built from 14 residues. V was shortened by 2 bases and J by 6 bases, with 10 bases between the two germline ends. In germline, CDR1 is MNHNS, CDR2 SASEGT. This CDR3 reads CASSENVYPGELFF. CDR3 nucleotide sequence: TGTGCCAGCAGTGAAAACGTGTACCCCGGGGAGCTGTTTTTT.

The chain employs TRBV6-1 and TRBJ1-1; no clear D gene. CDR1 MNHNS and CDR2 SASEGT come from the germline V gene. CDR3 length equals 14 residues. V lost 6 bases and J lost 3, with 14 bases in between. The DNA for the CDR3 is TGTGCCAGCAGGGAGAGCGCGGCGGACACTGAAGCTTTCTTT. It encodes CASRESAADTEAFF.

This sequence joins TRBV5-4 and TRBJ2-3, with TRBD2 as a possible D gene (5 bases). With 4 bases removed from V and 4 bases from J, the gap between germline ends came to 13 bases. The CDR3 covers 14 residues. Germline V gene sequence: CDR1 SGHNT, CDR2 YYREEE (reference sequence). CDR3: CASSQLAGSDTQYF. The DNA of the CDR3 is TGTGCCAGCAGCCAATTGGCGGGTTCAGATACGCAGTATTTT.

CDR3 bases: TGTGCCAGCAGCTTTACCCCGGGAACTCACGGACCAGATACGCAGTATTTT. As protein: CASSFTPGTHGPDTQYF. J is TRBJ2-3 and V is TRBV7-9, with a weak D call TRBD2 (5 bases). The CDR3 totals 17 residues. Trimming cost V 3 bases and J 4 bases, with 20 bases left between them. The germline gives CDR1 SEHNR, CDR2 FQNEAQ (reference sequence).

This clonotype was counted between two and nine times. The J gene is TRBJ2-7, the V gene TRBV6-1; TRBD1 aligns across 10 bases. CDR3 length equals 16 residues. Germline CDR1 MNHNS, CDR2 SASEGT. J was trimmed by 4 bases and V by 5 bases; bases with no gene match: 11. The CDR3 DNA reads as TGTGCCAGCAGTTCAATTCGGACAGGGGGGTCGTACGAGCAGTACTTC. As protein: CASSSIRTGGSYEQYF.

The V call is TRBV9, the J call TRBJ1-1; D might be TRBD1 (5 bases). CDR1 SGDLS and CDR2 YYNGEE come from the germline V gene. This CDR3 spans 13 amino acids. Trimming removed 3 bases at V and 10 bases at J, with 16 bases between. CDR3 sequence: CASSAGTSSGAFF. The DNA of the CDR3 is TGTGCCAGCAGCGCTGGGACCTCCTCAGGAGCTTTCTTT.

This clonotype has ten or more counts. The rearrangement uses TRBV7-6 and TRBJ1-2; D not certain. Germline-derived CDR1 and CDR2 are SGHVS and FNYEAQ. This CDR3 is built from 13 residues. The V end was cut by 5 bases, the J end by 0 bases, with 7 bases between. The CDR3 DNA is TGTGCCAGCAGCGGATTAACTAACTATGGCTACACCTTC. Translated, it gives CASSGLTNYGYTF.

This clonotype was counted ten times or more. V and J are TRBV7-8 and TRBJ2-3; possibly TRBD1 or TRBD2 for D (6 bases each). This CDR3 is built from 17 residues. Trimming cost V 2 bases and J 0 bases, with 15 bases left between them. Looked up from germline, CDR1 is SGHVS and CDR2 is FQNEAQ. CDR3 bases: TGTGCCAGCAGCTTAAGGTCGAGGGGGACTAGCACAGATACGCAGTATTTT. It codes for CASSLRSRGTSTDTQYF.

This clonotype showed up just a few times. This chain joins TRBV19 and TRBJ2-7, with a weak D call TRBD2 (5 bases). The CDR3 spans 16 residues. CDR1 and CDR2 (germline): LNHDA, SQIVND (reference sequence). Trimming took off 4 bases at V and 4 bases at J, with 20 bases between the two ends. The CDR3 is CASSNSEIALSYEQYF. CDR3 DNA: TGTGCCAGTAGTAACAGTGAGATAGCGCTATCTTACGAGCAGTACTTC.

This clonotype occurred once. Being one base from a much bigger clone, this may be a read error. This chain uses TRBV11-2 with TRBJ2-1; 7 bases map to TRBD1. Germline V gene lookup returns CDR1 SGHAT and CDR2 FQNNGV. Trimming removed 3 bases from V and 2 bases from J; junction bases left unmatched: 7. This CDR3 has 16 amino acids. CDR3 DNA: TGTGCCAGCAGCTTCAAAAGGGGGCGAGCCTACAATGAGCAGTTCTTC. Translation: CASSFKRGRAYNEQFF. Full variable domain (rest looked up from reference TRBV11-2 and TRBJ2-1): EAGVAQSPRYKIIEKRQSVAFWCNPISGHATLYWYQQILGQGPKLLIQFQNNGVVDDSQLPKDRFSAERLKGVDSTLKIQPAKLEDSAVYLCASSFKRGRAYNEQFFGPGTRLTVL.